These 16 T cell receptor beta chains came from one sample sequenced in a study of T-cell reconstitution after alpha-beta-depleted transplantation in children. Preparation of the TCRbeta library involved a method that used unique molecular identifiers. MiXCR, applied by TCRdb to the PCR reads, yields one record per CDR3 protein. The data show 900,000 or so distinct CDR3 sequences, about 16% seen once. This sample comprised PBMCs, mostly from graft donor cells, obtained 360 days after TCRalphabeta/CD19-depleted stem cell transplant. The receptors were sampled from a male patient aged 10 to 17 who had a stem cell transplant for acute lymphoblastic leukemia, so the T cells may come from the graft donor.

V and J are TRBV7-2 and TRBJ2-1, with D possibly TRBD2 on 6 matching bases. Germline V gene sequence: CDR1 SGHTA, CDR2 FQGNSA. V lost 9 bases and J 4 bases, leaving 10 bases between the germline ends. The CDR3 extends over 12 amino acids. The DNA of the CDR3 is TGTGCCAGTGCTAGCGTGTACAATGAGCAGTTCTTC. Its translation: CASASVYNEQFF.

This clonotype was observed a handful of times. The chain joins TRBV7-3 to TRBJ2-7, with D tentatively TRBD1 (5 bases). CDR1 and CDR2 from the germline V gene are SGHTA and FQGTGA. V lost 0 bases and J 2 bases, leaving 11 bases between the germline ends. The CDR3 length is 15 residues. CDR3 region: CASSLTVTDTYEQYF. For the CDR3, the DNA is TGTGCCAGCAGCTTAACCGTGACAGACACCTACGAGCAGTACTTC.

V gene TRBV12-3 or TRBV12-4 combines with J gene TRBJ2-5; D gene uncertain. With 3 bases removed from V and 0 bases from J, the gap between germline ends came to 11 bases. CDR3 length: 15 amino acids. The CDR3 sequence is CASSLNPGYQETQYF. In DNA form, the CDR3 reads TGTGCCAGCAGTTTGAACCCAGGCTACCAAGAGACCCAGTACTTC.

The rearrangement joins TRBV12-3 or TRBV12-4 to TRBJ2-2; either TRBD1 or TRBD2 may fit D (5 bases each). V gave up 6 bases and J gave up 7 bases, with 12 bases separating them. The CDR3 covers 13 residues. The CDR3 region has the DNA TGTGCCAGCAGAGAGAGGGGTAACGGGGAGCTGTTTTTT. It codes for CASRERGNGELFF.

This clonotype was recorded only once. The chain joins TRBV29-1 to TRBJ2-4; TRBD2 aligns across 8 bases. Germline-derived CDR1 and CDR2 are SQVTM and ANQGSEA. Trimming took 3 bases from V and 1 from J; bases not matched to a gene: 20. The CDR3 extends over 20 amino acids. CDR3 residues: CSVDGVRGGSGVAAKNIQYF. The CDR3 region has the DNA TGCAGCGTTGACGGCGTGAGGGGAGGTAGCGGGGTTGCGGCCAAAAACATTCAGTACTTC. The full variable domain, rest sourced from reference TRBV29-1 and TRBJ2-4, is SAVISQKPSRDICQRGTSLTIQCQVDSQVTMMFWYRQQPGQSLTLIATANQGSEATYESGFVIDKFPISRPNLTFSTLTVSNMSPEDSSIYLCSVDGVRGGSGVAAKNIQYFGAGTRLSVL.

In this sample, this clonotype turned up a few times. The chain joins TRBV20-1 to TRBJ2-5; D remains unclear. V was clipped by 5 bases and J by 2 bases, with 9 bases between them. This CDR3 region has 12 residues. In germline, CDR1 is DFQATT, CDR2 SNEGSKA (reference sequence). CDR3 protein: CSAGVVQETQYF. In DNA, the CDR3 is TGCAGTGCTGGGGTGGTACAAGAGACCCAGTACTTC.

This chain connects TRBV29-1 to TRBJ2-6; D is uncertain. The CDR3 runs to 14 residues. V lost 4 bases, J lost 0 bases, and 7 bases lay in between. In germline, CDR1 is SQVTM, CDR2 ANQGSEA. CDR3 sequence: CSVAWGSGANVLTF. The CDR3 coding sequence is TGCAGCGTTGCTTGGGGCTCTGGGGCCAACGTCCTGACTTTC.

This clonotype was seen more than once but under ten times. The genes are TRBV27 and TRBJ2-7; 9 bases map to TRBD2. This CDR3 has 16 residues. Germline V CDR1 and CDR2: MNHEY, SMNVEV (reference sequence). The V segment lost 8 bases and the J segment 3 bases; nucleotides outside the gene matches: 14. The CDR3 nucleotides are TGTGCCAGCCGTACTTCAGGACTAGCGAGCGTCTACGAGCAGTACTTC. Its translation is CASRTSGLASVYEQYF.

This clonotype showed up just once. V is TRBV3-1 and J is TRBJ2-1; 14 bases are a match to TRBD2. J lost 6 bases, V lost 4 bases, and 8 bases had no gene match. The germline V gene encodes CDR1 LGHDT and CDR2 YNNKEL (reference sequence). CDR3 length equals 17 residues. CDR3 loop: CASSRKGTSGSLNEQFF. Written as DNA, the CDR3 is TGTGCCAGCAGCCGGAAAGGGACTAGCGGGAGTCTCAATGAGCAGTTCTTC.

The chain uses TRBV12-3 or TRBV12-4 and TRBJ2-3, with 8 bases fitting TRBD2. V lost 5 bases to trimming and J lost 2 bases; unmatched junction nucleotides: 9. There are 16 residues in the CDR3. CDR3 amino acids: CASSLIGRALTDTQYF. As DNA, the CDR3 is TGTGCCAGCAGTCTAATCGGGAGGGCGCTCACAGATACGCAGTATTTT.

The chain recombines TRBV25-1 with TRBJ2-4, with D tentatively TRBD1 or TRBD2 (5 bases each). Deletions cut 3 bases from V and 4 bases from J, with 13 bases between. This CDR3 has 15 amino acids. Germline V gene sequence: CDR1 MGHDK, CDR2 SYGVNS. CDR3 sequence: CASSDPGTDKNIQYF. CDR3 DNA sequence: TGTGCCAGCAGTGACCCCGGGACGGATAAAAACATTCAGTACTTC.

The chain joins TRBV29-1 to TRBJ2-2, with TRBD2 identical over 7 bases. The V segment lost 1 base and the J segment 8 bases; nucleotides outside the gene matches: 10. The CDR3 has 15 amino acids. The germline V gene has CDR1 SQVTM and CDR2 ANQGSEA. CDR3: CSVEGVPRAGGELFF. The CDR3 DNA sequence: TGCAGCGTTGAAGGAGTACCTCGAGCGGGAGGGGAGCTGTTTTTT.

This clonotype was recorded a few times. This chain joins TRBV10-3 and TRBJ2-3, with D perhaps matching TRBD2 (7 bases). Trimming cost V 8 bases and J 4 bases, with 13 bases left between them. The CDR3 covers 13 residues. CDR1 is ENHRY, CDR2 SYGVKD, per germline. The CDR3 DNA reads as TGTGCCATCGGGGGCGGGGGTTCAGATACGCAGTATTTT. Protein: CAIGGGGSDTQYF.

The chain links TRBV3-1 to TRBJ2-5; 11 positions agree with TRBD2. This CDR3 has 18 residues. The V segment lost 0 bases and the J segment 4 bases; nucleotides outside the gene matches: 10. The V gene's germline CDR1 is LGHDT and CDR2 YNNKEL (reference sequence). The CDR3 nucleotides read TGTGCCAGCAGCCAAGATCCTCCTAGCGGGAGGTGGGGAGAGACCCAGTACTTC. Its protein product is CASSQDPPSGRWGETQYF.

The chain employs TRBV7-6 and TRBJ2-1; 8 bases are shared with TRBD2. This CDR3 has 17 residues. The germline V gene has CDR1 SGHVS and CDR2 FNYEAQ. V shed 0 bases and J 7 bases; nucleotides not matched to a gene: 11. The CDR3 nucleotides read TGTGCCAGCAGCTTAGCATATAGGGGGACTAGAATTAATGAGCAGTTCTTC. It translates to CASSLAYRGTRINEQFF.

In this sample, this clonotype turned up many times. The CDR3 DNA follows: TGCGCCAGCAGCTCCTCTAGCGGGATGAATACGCAGTATTTT. It codes for CASSSSSGMNTQYF. The genes are TRBV5-1 and TRBJ2-3; 9 nucleotides align to TRBD2. With 3 bases clipped from V and 7 bases from J, the junction kept 6 bases outside the gene matches. Germline-derived CDR1 and CDR2 are SGHRS and YFSETQ. The CDR3 sequence is 14 residues long.